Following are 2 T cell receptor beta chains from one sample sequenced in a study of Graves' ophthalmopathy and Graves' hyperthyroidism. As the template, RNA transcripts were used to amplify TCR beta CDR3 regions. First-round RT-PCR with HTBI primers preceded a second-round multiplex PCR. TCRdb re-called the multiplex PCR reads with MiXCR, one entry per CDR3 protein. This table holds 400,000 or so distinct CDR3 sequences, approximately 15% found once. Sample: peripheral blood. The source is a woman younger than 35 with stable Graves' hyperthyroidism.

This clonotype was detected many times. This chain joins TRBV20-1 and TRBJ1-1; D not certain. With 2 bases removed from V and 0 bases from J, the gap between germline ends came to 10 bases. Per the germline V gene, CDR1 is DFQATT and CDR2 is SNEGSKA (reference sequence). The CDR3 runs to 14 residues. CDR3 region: CSARKGSMNTEAFF. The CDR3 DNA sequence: TGCAGTGCTAGAAAGGGTTCCATGAACACTGAAGCTTTCTTT.

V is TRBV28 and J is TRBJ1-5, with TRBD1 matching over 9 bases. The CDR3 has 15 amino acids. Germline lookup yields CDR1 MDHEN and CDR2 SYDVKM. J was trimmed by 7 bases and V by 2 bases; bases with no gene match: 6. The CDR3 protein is CASSLPGQGEQPQHF. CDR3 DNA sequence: TGTGCCAGCAGTTTACCGGGACAGGGTGAGCAGCCCCAGCATTTT. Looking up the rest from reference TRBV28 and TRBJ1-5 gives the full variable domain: DVKVTQSSRYLVKRTGEKVFLECVQDMDHENMFWYRQDPGLGLRLIYFSYDVKMKEKGDIPEGYSVSREKKERFSLILESASTNQTSMYLCASSLPGQGEQPQHFGDGTRLSIL.